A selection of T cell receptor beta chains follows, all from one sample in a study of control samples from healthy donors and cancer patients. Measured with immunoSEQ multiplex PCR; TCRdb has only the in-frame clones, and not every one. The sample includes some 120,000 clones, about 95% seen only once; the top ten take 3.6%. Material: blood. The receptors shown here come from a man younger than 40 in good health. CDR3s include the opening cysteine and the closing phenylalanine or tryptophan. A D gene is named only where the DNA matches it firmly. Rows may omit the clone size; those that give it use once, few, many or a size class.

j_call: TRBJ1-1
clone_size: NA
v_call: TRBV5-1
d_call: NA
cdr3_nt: TGCGCCAGCAGCTTGGGGCGGGTTCAGGACACTGAAGCTTTCTTT
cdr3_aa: CASSLGRVQDTEAFF

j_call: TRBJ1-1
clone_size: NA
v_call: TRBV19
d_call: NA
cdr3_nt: TGTGCCAGTAGCGGACTCGCCGCTGAAGCTTTCTTT
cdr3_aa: CASSGLAAEAFF

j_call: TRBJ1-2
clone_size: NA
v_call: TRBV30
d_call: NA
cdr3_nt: TGTGCCTGGAGTGTACCGGGAACCCCCAGGGCGAACTATGGCTACACCTTC
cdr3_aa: CAWSVPGTPRANYGYTF

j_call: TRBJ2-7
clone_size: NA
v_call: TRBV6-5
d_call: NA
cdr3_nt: TGTGCCAGCACCCCCCAGCGAGGGGCCTACGAGCAGTACTTC
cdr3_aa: CASTPQRGAYEQYF

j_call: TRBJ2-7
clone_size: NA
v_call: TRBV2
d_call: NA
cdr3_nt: TGTGCCTCCAACAGGTTGTACCCCGAGCAGTACTTC
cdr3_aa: CASNRLYPEQYF

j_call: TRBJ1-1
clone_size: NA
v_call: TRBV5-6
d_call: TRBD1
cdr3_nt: TGTGCCAGCAGCTTGGAGGGACAGGGATACACTGAAGCTTTCTTT
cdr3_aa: CASSLEGQGYTEAFF

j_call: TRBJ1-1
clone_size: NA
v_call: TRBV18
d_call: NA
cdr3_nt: TGTGCCAGCTCACCCCGGGGACGGTTTTTCACTGAAGCTTTCTTT
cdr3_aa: CASSPRGRFFTEAFF

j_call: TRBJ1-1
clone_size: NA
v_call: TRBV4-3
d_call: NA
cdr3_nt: TGCGCCAGCAGCCACGGTCGAACCTCCTTTGATGAAGCTTTCTTT
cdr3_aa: CASSHGRTSFDEAFF

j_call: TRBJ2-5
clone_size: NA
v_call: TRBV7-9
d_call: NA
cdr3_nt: TGTGCCAGCAGACGGACGGGGGGCGAGGAGACCCAGTACTTC
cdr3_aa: CASRRTGGEETQYF

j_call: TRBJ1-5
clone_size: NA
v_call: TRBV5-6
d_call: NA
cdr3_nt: TGTGCCAGCAGCTTGAGATCTTACGGGGGGCCCCAGCATTTT
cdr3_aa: CASSLRSYGGPQHF

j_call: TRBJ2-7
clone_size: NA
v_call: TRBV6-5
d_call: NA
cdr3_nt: TGTGCCAGCAGTCGAACATGGGCGGGCTACGAGCAGTACTTC
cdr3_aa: CASSRTWAGYEQYF

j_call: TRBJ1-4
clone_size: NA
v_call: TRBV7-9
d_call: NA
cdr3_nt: TGTGCCAGCAGCTTAGGAGTAGGCATGCTTAATGAAAAACTGTTTTTT
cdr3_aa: CASSLGVGMLNEKLFF

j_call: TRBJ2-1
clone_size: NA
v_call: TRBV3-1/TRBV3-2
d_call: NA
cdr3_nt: TGTGCCAGCAGCCCCGGGACTTACAATGAGCAGTTCTTC
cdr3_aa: CASSPGTYNEQFF

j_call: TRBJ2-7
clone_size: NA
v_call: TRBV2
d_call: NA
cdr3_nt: TGTGCCAGCAGTTACAGTTACGAGCAGTACTTC
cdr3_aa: CASSYSYEQYF

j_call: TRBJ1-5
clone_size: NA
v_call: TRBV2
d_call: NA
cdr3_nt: TGTGCCAGCAGGACGACCGTCAATCAGCCCCAGCATTTT
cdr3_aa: CASRTTVNQPQHF

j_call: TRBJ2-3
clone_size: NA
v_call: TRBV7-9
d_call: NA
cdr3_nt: TGTGCCAGCAGCTCACTGCGGGATTTGGTAGATACGCAGTATTTT
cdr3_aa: CASSSLRDLVDTQYF

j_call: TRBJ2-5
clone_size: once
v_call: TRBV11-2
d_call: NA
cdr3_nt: TGTGCCAGCAGCTTAGGGGCCCAGATCCAAGAGACCCAGTACTTC
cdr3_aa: CASSLGAQIQETQYF

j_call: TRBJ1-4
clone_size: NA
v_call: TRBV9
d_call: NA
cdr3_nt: TGTGCCAGCAGCGTAAAAGGGGGGTTTGGTGAAAAACTGTTTTTT
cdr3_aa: CASSVKGGFGEKLFF

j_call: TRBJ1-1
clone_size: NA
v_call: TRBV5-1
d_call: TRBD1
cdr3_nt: TGCGCCAGCAGCCTGGACAGGGGAGGAGTGAACACTGAAGCTTTCTTT
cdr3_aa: CASSLDRGGVNTEAFF

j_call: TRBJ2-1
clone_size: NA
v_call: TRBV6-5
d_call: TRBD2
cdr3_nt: TGTGCCAGCAGGCCTACGGGGGGTTACAATGAGCAGTTCTTC
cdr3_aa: CASRPTGGYNEQFF

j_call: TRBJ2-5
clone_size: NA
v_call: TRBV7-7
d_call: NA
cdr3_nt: TGTGCTAGCAGCCCGGACCAAGAGACCCAGTACTTC
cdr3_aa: CASSPDQETQYF

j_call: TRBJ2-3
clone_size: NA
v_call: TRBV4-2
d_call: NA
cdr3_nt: TGTGCCAGCAGCCAAGTAGACGGGGCTGGAGCGGATACGCAGTATTTT
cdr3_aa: CASSQVDGAGADTQYF

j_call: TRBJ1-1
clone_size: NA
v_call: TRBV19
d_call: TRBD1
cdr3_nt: TGTGCCAGTAGTTTCGACAGGGAGAACACTGAAGCTTTCTTT
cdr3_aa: CASSFDRENTEAFF

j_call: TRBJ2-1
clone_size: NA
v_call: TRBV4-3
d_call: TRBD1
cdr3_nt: TGCGCCAGCAGCCAAGATGGACAGGGGGCCTACAATGAGCAGTTCTTC
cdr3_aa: CASSQDGQGAYNEQFF

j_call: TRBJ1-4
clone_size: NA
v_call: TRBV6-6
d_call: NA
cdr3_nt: TGTGCCAGCAGTCGCCTTTCACCAGGGGTTTCCGAAAAACTGTTTTTT
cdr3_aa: CASSRLSPGVSEKLFF

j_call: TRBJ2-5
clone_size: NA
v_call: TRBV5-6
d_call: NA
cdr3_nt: TGTGCCAGCAGCTCAGACTGGGGAGAGACCCAGTACTTC
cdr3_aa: CASSSDWGETQYF

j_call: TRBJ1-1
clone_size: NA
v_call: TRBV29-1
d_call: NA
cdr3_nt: TGCAGCGTTGAGGGAGTCACTGAAGCTTTCTTT
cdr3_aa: CSVEGVTEAFF

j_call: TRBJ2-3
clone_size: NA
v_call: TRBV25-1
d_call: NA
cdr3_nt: TGTGCCAGCGGTCCCCACGGAACAGATACGCAGTATTTT
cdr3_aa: CASGPHGTDTQYF

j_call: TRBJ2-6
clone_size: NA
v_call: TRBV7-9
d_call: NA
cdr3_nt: TGTGCCAGCACCAACCGGGCTGCTGGGGCCAACGTCCTGACTTTC
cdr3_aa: CASTNRAAGANVLTF

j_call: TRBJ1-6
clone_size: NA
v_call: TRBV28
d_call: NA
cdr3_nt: TGTGCCAGCAGCTCGAGAAGCCGGTTTATCCTCCACTTT
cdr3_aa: CASSSRSRFILHF

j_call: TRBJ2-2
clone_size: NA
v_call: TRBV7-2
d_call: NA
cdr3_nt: TGTGCCAGCAGCTTAGAGTTCAACACCGGGGAGCTGTTTTTT
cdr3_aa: CASSLEFNTGELFF

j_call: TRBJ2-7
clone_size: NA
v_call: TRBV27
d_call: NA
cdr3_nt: TGTGCCAGCAGTTTTAGGCAGTGGGGCTCCTACGAGCAGTACTTC
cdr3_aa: CASSFRQWGSYEQYF

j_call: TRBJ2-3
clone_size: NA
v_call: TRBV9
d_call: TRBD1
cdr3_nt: TGTGCCAGCAGCGTAGTAGGACAGGCCACAGATACGCAGTATTTT
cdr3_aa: CASSVVGQATDTQYF

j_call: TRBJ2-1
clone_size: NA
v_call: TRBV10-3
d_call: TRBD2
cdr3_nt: TGTGCCATCAGTGAGTCGACTGGGACTAGCGGCTACAATGAGCAGTTCTTC
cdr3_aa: CAISESTGTSGYNEQFF

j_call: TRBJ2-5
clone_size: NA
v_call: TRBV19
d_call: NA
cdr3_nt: TGTGCCAGTAGTATCGGGGGGCAGGGTCGGGAGACCCAGTACTTC
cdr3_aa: CASSIGGQGRETQYF

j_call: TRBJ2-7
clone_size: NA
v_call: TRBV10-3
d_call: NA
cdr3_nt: TGTGCCATCATGGTTGACAACTCCTACGAGCAGTACTTC
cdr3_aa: CAIMVDNSYEQYF

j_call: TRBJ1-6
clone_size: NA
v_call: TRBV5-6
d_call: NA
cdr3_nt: TGTGCCAGCAGCTTGGGGGTATTAGATTCACCCCTCCACTTT
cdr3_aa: CASSLGVLDSPLHF

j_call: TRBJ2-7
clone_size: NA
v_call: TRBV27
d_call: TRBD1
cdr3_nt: TGTGCCAGCAGTGACTGGACAGGAGCAACCTACGAGCAGTACTTC
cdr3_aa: CASSDWTGATYEQYF

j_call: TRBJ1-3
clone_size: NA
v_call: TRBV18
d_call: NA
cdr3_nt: TGTGCCAGCTCACCACGCGTCTACTCTGGAAACACCATATATTTT
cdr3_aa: CASSPRVYSGNTIYF

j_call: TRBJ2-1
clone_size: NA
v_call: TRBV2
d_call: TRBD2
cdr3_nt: TGTGCCAGCAATATTCTAGCGGGCCCCCTTAATGAGCAGTTCTTC
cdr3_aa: CASNILAGPLNEQFF

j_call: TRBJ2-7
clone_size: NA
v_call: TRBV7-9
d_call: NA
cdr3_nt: TGTGCCAGCAGCCCCCCTATAGGCTACGAGCAGTACTTC
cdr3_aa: CASSPPIGYEQYF

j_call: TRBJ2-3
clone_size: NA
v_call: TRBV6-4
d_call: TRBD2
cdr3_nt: TGTGCCAGCAGTGACACTAGCGGGGGCAGCACAGATACGCAGTATTTT
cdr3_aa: CASSDTSGGSTDTQYF

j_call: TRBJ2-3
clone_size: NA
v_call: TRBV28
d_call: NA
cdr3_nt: TGTGCCAGCAGTTTGGGCCGGACAGATACGCAGTATTTT
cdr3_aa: CASSLGRTDTQYF

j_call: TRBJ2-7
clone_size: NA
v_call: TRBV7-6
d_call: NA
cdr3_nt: TGTGCCAGCAGCTTAGGGACAGTCTACGAGCAGTACTTC
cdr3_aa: CASSLGTVYEQYF

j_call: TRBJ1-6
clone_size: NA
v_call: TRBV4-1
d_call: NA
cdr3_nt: TGCGCCAGCAGCCAGGGGGCTGGGAAGCACTTT
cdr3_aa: CASSQGAGKHF